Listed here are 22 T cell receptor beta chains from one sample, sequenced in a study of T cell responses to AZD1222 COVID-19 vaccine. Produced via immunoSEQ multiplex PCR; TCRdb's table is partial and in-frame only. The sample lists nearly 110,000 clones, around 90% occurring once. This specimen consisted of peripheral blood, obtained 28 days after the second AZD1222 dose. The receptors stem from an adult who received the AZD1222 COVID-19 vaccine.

CDR3 protein: CASSLRPEGDTQYF. The CDR3, as DNA: TGTGCCAGCAGTCTTCGCCCCGAGGGAGATACGCAGTATTTT. J is TRBJ2-3 and V is TRBV6-2 or TRBV6-3; perhaps TRBD2 as D (5 bases). There are 14 residues in the CDR3. The germline V gene encodes CDR1 MNHEY and CDR2 SVGEGT. Trimming took 5 bases from V and 5 from J, leaving 14 bases between them.

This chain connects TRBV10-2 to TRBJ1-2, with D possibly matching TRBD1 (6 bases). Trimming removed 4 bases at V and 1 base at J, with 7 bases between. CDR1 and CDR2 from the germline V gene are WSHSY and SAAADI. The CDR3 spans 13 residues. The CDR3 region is CASSGTVNYGYTF. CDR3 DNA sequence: TGCGCCAGCAGTGGGACAGTTAACTATGGCTACACCTTC.

CDR3 DNA sequence: TGTGCCAGCAGTTTATCGGTCCGCACAGATACGCAGTATTTT. Protein: CASSLSVRTDTQYF. The rearrangement joins TRBV27 to TRBJ2-3; D is unclear. V was cut by 0 bases and J by 1 base, with 5 bases left in between. In germline, CDR1 is MNHEY, CDR2 SMNVEV (reference sequence). CDR3 size: 14 residues.

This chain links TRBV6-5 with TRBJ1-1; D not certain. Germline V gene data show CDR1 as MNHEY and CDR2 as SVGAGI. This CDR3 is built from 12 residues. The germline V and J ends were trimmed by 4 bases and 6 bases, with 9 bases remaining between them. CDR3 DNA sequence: TGTGCCAGCAGTTCCGGGCTCGCTGAAGCTTTCTTT. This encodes CASSSGLAEAFF.

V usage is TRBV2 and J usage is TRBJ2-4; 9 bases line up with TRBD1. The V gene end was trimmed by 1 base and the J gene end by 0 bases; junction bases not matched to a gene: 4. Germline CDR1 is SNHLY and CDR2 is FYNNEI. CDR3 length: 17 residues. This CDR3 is CASSEGDRVGAKNIQYF. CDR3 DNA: TGTGCCAGCAGTGAAGGGGACAGGGTGGGAGCCAAAAACATTCAGTACTTC.

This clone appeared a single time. The CDR3 sequence: CSVEDHGLGNTEAFF. The CDR3 DNA reads as TGCAGCGTTGAAGATCATGGGCTAGGGAACACTGAAGCTTTCTTT. V usage is TRBV29-1 and J usage is TRBJ1-1; D is ambiguous. V dropped 0 bases and J dropped 1 base, with 12 bases sitting between them. The CDR3 is made up of 15 amino acids. The germline CDR1 and CDR2 sequences are SQVTM and ANQGSEA.

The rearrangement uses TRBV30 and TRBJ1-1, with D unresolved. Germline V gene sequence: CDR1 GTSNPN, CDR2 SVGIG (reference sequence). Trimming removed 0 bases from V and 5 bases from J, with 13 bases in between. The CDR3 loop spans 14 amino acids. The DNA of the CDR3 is TGTGCCTGGAGTGTACTGCCCAGGCTTACTGAAGCTTTCTTT. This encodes CAWSVLPRLTEAFF.

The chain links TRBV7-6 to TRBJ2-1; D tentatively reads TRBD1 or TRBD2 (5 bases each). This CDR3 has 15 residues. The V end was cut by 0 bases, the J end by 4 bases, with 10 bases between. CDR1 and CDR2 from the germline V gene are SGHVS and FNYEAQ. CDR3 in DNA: TGTGCCAGCAGCTTAGCGGGGACCCCGTACAATGAGCAGTTCTTC. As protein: CASSLAGTPYNEQFF.

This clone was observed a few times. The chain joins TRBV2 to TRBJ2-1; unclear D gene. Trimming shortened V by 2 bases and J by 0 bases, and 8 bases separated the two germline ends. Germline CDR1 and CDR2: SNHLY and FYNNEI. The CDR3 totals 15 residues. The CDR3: CASSEPASSYNEQFF. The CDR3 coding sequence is TGTGCCAGCAGTGAACCGGCTAGCTCCTACAATGAGCAGTTCTTC.

CDR3: CASSYGTVYNSPLHF. CDR3 in DNA: TGTGCCAGCAGTTACGGGACAGTCTATAATTCACCCCTCCACTTT. The chain carries TRBV6-5 and TRBJ1-6, with TRBD1 identical over 7 bases. The trim removed 2 bases at V and 3 bases at J, leaving 1 base unmatched. The CDR3 is 15 amino acids. Germline lookup yields CDR1 MNHEY and CDR2 SVGAGI.

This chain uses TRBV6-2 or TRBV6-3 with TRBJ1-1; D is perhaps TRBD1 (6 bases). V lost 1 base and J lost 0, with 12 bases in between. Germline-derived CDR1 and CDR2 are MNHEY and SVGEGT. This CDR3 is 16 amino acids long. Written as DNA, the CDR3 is TGTGCCAGCAGTTACTGGAGGGGGGGCTTGAACACTGAAGCTTTCTTT. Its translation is CASSYWRGGLNTEAFF.

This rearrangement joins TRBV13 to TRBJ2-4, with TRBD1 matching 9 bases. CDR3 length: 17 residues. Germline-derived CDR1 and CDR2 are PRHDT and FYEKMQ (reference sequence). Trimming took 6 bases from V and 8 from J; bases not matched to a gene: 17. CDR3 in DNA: TGTGCCAGCAGTTCGGCTACAGGGGGCGCGCATGAAGACATTCAGTACTTC. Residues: CASSSATGGAHEDIQYF.

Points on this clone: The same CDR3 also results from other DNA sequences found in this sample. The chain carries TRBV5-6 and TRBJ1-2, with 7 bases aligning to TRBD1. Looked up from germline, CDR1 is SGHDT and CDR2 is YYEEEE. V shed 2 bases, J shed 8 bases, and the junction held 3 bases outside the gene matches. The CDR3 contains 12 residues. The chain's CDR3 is CASSLGGYGYTF. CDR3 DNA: TGTGCCAGCAGCTTAGGGGGCTACGGCTACACCTTC. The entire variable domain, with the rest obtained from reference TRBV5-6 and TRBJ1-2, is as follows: DAGVTQSPTHLIKTRGQQVTLRCSPKSGHDTVSWYQQALGQGPQFIFQYYEEEERQRGNFPDRFSGHQFPNYSSELNVNALLLGDSALYLCASSLGGYGYTFGSGTRLTVV.

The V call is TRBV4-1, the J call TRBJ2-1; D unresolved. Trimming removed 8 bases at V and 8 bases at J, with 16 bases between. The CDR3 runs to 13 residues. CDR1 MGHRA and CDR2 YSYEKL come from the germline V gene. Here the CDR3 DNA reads TGCGCCAGCTCCCCAGGTAGGGTCGATGAGCAGTTCTTC. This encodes CASSPGRVDEQFF.

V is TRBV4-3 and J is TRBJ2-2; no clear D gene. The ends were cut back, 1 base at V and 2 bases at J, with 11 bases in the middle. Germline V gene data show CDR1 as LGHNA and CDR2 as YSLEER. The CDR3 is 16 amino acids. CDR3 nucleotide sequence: TGCGCCAGCAGCCAAGTCGGCGGATCCAACACCGGGGAGCTGTTTTTT. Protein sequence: CASSQVGGSNTGELFF.

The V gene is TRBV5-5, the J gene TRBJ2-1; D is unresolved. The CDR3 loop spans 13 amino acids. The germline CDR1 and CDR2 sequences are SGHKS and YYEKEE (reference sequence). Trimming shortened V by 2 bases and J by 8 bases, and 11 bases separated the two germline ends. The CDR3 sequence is CASSFLPAYEQFF. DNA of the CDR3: TGTGCCAGCAGCTTCCTCCCGGCGTATGAGCAGTTCTTC.

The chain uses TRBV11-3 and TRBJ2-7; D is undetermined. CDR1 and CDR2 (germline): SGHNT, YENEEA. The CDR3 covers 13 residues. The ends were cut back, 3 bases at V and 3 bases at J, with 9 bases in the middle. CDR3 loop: CASSFGSLYEQYF. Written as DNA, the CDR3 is TGTGCCAGCAGCTTCGGCAGTCTCTACGAGCAGTACTTC.

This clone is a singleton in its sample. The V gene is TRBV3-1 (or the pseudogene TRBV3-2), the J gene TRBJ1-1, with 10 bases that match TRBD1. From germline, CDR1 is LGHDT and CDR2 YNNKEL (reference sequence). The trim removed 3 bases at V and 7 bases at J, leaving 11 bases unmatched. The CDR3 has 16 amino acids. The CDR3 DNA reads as TGTGCCAGCAGCCAGAGGGTAGACAGGGGGCGGAATGAAGCTTTCTTT. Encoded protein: CASSQRVDRGRNEAFF.

CDR3 nucleotide sequence: TGTGCCAGCAGCTTCGGGGCTAATAGCAATCAGCCCCAGCATTTT. Translating it yields CASSFGANSNQPQHF. V usage is TRBV5-6 and J usage is TRBJ1-5; tentative D call: TRBD1 (5 bases). This CDR3 region has 15 residues. Trimming cost V 2 bases and J 0 bases, with 9 bases left between them. Germline V gene data show CDR1 as SGHDT and CDR2 as YYEEEE. Complete variable domain (other parts from reference TRBV5-6 and TRBJ1-5): DAGVTQSPTHLIKTRGQQVTLRCSPKSGHDTVSWYQQALGQGPQFIFQYYEEEERQRGNFPDRFSGHQFPNYSSELNVNALLLGDSALYLCASSFGANSNQPQHFGDGTRLSIL.

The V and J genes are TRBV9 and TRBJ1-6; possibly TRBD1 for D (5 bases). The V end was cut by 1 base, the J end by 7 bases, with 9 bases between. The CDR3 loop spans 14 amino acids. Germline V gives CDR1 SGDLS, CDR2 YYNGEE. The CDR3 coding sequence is TGTGCCAGCAGCGTATTACAGGCAAATTCACCCCTCCACTTT. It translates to CASSVLQANSPLHF.

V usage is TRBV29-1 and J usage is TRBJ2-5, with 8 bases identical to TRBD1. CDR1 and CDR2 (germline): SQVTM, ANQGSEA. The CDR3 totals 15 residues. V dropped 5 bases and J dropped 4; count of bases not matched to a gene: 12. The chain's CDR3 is CSVSLDRGSRETQYF. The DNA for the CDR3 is TGCAGCGTTTCCCTCGACAGGGGCTCCCGAGAGACCCAGTACTTC.

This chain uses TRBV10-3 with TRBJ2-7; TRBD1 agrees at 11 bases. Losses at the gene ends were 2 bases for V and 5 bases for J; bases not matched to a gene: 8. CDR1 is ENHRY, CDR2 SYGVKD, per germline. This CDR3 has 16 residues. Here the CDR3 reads CAISEDTGTGGHEQYF. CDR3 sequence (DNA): TGTGCCATCAGTGAGGATACCGGGACAGGGGGGCACGAGCAGTACTTC.